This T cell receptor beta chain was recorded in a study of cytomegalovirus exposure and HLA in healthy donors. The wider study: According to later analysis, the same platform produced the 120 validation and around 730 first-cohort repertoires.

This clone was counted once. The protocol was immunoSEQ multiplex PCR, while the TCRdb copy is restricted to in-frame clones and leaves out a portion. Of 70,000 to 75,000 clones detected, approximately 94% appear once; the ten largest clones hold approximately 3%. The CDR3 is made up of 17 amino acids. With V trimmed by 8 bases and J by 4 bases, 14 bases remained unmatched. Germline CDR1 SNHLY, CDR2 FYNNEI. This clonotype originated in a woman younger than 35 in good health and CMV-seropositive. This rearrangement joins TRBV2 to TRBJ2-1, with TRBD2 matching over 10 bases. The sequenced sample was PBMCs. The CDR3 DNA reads TGTGCCAGCCTCGGACTAGCGGACCCCTATACATACAATGAGCAGTTCTTC. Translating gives CASLGLADPYTYNEQFF.